One sample yielded the 14 T cell receptor beta chains listed below, sequenced in a study of T cell clonotyping in hematopoietic cell transplantation. Profiled with immunoSEQ multiplex PCR; TCRdb holds only in-frame clones, not every one. The table lists tens of thousands of clones, around 96% of them singletons, with 0.95% in the top ten. What was sequenced was peripheral blood mononuclear cells. The receptors were sampled from a man aged 25-40 years in good health. Some clones in this sample may be carry-over from other donors' samples.

The chain carries TRBV6-1 and TRBJ1-2, with D possibly TRBD1 on 6 matching bases. V shed 4 bases and J shed 1 base, with 7 bases lying between them. Germline V CDR1 and CDR2: MNHNS, SASEGT. This CDR3 is built from 13 residues. CDR3 DNA sequence: TGTGCCAGCAGTGCGGACAGTAACTATGGCTACACCTTC. Protein: CASSADSNYGYTF.

The chain is built from TRBV27 and TRBJ2-2; TRBD1 or TRBD2 may be the D gene (5 bases each). The germline V gene encodes CDR1 MNHEY and CDR2 SMNVEV (reference sequence). The CDR3 consists of 13 residues. V was clipped by 6 bases and J by 6 bases, with 11 bases between them. CDR3 protein: CASSHGTAGELFF. The CDR3, as DNA: TGTGCCAGCAGCCACGGGACGGCCGGGGAGCTGTTTTTT.

The rearrangement joins TRBV5-1 to TRBJ1-3; D might be TRBD1 (5 bases). V was trimmed by 2 bases and J by 2 bases, leaving 11 bases between them. The CDR3 loop spans 15 amino acids. CDR1 is SGHRS and CDR2 is YFSETQ in the germline V gene. The DNA for the CDR3 is TGCGCCAGCAGCTTCGGGACGCAGGCTGGAAACACCATATATTTT. This sequence encodes CASSFGTQAGNTIYF.

This chain links TRBV6-6 with TRBJ1-1, with D perhaps TRBD1 (6 bases). Germline loops: CDR1 MNHNY, CDR2 SVGAGI (reference sequence). The CDR3 totals 14 residues. Trimming pared 2 bases from V and 4 bases from J, leaving 11 bases between. This CDR3 is CASSYRRGSTEAFF. CDR3 coding DNA: TGTGCCAGCAGTTACAGGAGGGGGTCCACTGAAGCTTTCTTT.

J is TRBJ1-3 and V is TRBV18; TRBD1 is a possible D gene (5 bases). The V and J ends lost 1 base and 2 bases respectively, with 6 bases between them. Germline assignment: CDR1 KGHSH and CDR2 LQKENI. The CDR3 extends over 14 amino acids. The CDR3 loop reads CASSPQGPGNTIYF. The CDR3 bases are TGTGCCAGCTCACCACAGGGACCTGGAAACACCATATATTTT. The full variable domain, completed using reference TRBV18 and TRBJ1-3, is NAGVMQNPRHLVRRRGQEARLRCSPMKGHSHVYWYRQLPEEGLKFMVYLQKENIIDESGMPKERFSAEFPKEGPSILRIQQVVRGDSAAYFCASSPQGPGNTIYFGEGSWLTVV.

The genes are TRBV19 and TRBJ1-2; no firm D call. This CDR3 is built from 16 residues. Deletions cut 0 bases from V and 0 bases from J, with 11 bases between. Germline V gene sequence: CDR1 LNHDA, CDR2 SQIVND (reference sequence). CDR3 bases: TGTGCCAGTAGTATAGATCTCGGCAGGTCTAACTATGGCTACACCTTC. Amino acid sequence: CASSIDLGRSNYGYTF. Full variable domain (remainder filled in from reference TRBV19 and TRBJ1-2): DGGITQSPKYLFRKEGQNVTLSCEQNLNHDAMYWYRQDPGQGLRLIYYSQIVNDFQKGDIAEGYSVSREKKESFPLTVTSAQKNPTAFYLCASSIDLGRSNYGYTFGSGTRLTVV.

The gene calls are TRBV4-1 and TRBJ2-2; perhaps TRBD2 as D (5 bases). Looked up from germline, CDR1 is MGHRA and CDR2 is YSYEKL. V gave up 0 bases and J gave up 5 bases, with 16 bases separating them. The CDR3 is made up of 17 amino acids. CDR3 in amino acids: CASSQDLWLAATGELFF. DNA for the CDR3: TGCGCCAGCAGCCAAGATCTATGGCTAGCAGCAACCGGGGAGCTGTTTTTT.

The chain combines TRBV25-1 with TRBJ1-1; D uncertain. CDR1 and CDR2 (germline): MGHDK, SYGVNS. The V end lost 3 bases, the J end lost 0 bases, and 5 bases lay between the germline ends. The CDR3 length is 13 residues. CDR3 sequence: CASSDYMNTEAFF. In DNA, the CDR3 is TGTGCCAGCAGTGATTATATGAACACTGAAGCTTTCTTT.

The V gene is TRBV13, the J gene TRBJ2-5, with 7 nucleotides matching TRBD1. The CDR3 totals 14 residues. The germline CDR1 and CDR2 sequences are PRHDT and FYEKMQ (reference sequence). After removal of 5 bases from V and 0 bases from J, the junction contained 3 bases not matched to a gene. For the CDR3, the DNA is TGTGCCAGCAGCCTCGGGACAGACCAAGAGACCCAGTACTTC. As protein: CASSLGTDQETQYF. The full variable domain, its missing parts supplied by reference TRBV13 and TRBJ2-5, is AAGVIQSPRHLIKEKRETATLKCYPIPRHDTVYWYQQGPGQDPQFLISFYEKMQSDKGSIPDRFSAQQFSDYHSELNMSSLELGDSALYFCASSLGTDQETQYFGPGTRLLVL.

J is TRBJ2-3 and V is TRBV11-3; 12 bases are a match to TRBD2. The germline V gene encodes CDR1 SGHNT and CDR2 YENEEA. The CDR3 has 16 amino acids. Trimming removed 1 base from V and 3 bases from J; junction bases left unmatched: 2. The CDR3 bases are TGTGCCAGCAGCTTAGCCCTAGCGGGAGGGACAGATACGCAGTATTTT. The encoded protein is CASSLALAGGTDTQYF.

The chain uses TRBV4-3 and TRBJ2-3, with 7 nucleotides matching TRBD2. The CDR3 is 14 residues long. Per germline, CDR1 LGHNA and CDR2 YSLEER. The V gene end was trimmed by 4 bases and the J gene end by 6 bases; junction bases not matched to a gene: 7. DNA of the CDR3: TGCGCCAGCAGCCCAGGCGTCGGGAGGGATACGCAGTATTTT. Protein sequence: CASSPGVGRDTQYF.

The chain combines TRBV7-9 with TRBJ2-1; TRBD2 matches 9 bases. J lost 4 bases, V lost 3 bases, and 4 bases had no gene match. The CDR3 length is 15 residues. Germline lookup yields CDR1 SEHNR and CDR2 FQNEAQ (reference sequence). CDR3 sequence: CASSFQLAGYNEQFF. The CDR3 DNA is TGTGCCAGCAGCTTCCAGCTAGCGGGGTACAATGAGCAGTTCTTC. The variable domain in full, with the rest retrieved from reference TRBV7-9 and TRBJ2-1, is DTGVSQNPRHKITKRGQNVTFRCDPISEHNRLYWYRQTLGQGPEFLTYFQNEAQLEKSRLLSDRFSAERPKGSFSTLEIQRTEQGDSAMYLCASSFQLAGYNEQFFGPGTRLTVL.

As concerns this clone: One end of the junction is discordant with germline, which a read error may explain. V usage is TRBV13 and J usage is TRBJ1-3, with D perhaps TRBD1 (5 bases). From germline, CDR1 is PRHDT and CDR2 FYEKMQ (reference sequence). The CDR3 has 14 residues. The CDR3 loop is CASSLQGSGSTIYF. The CDR3 DNA reads as TGTGCCAGCAGCTTACAGGGCTCTGGAAGCACCATATATTTT.

This clone was recorded once. This chain connects TRBV5-1 to TRBJ2-2; D unclear. CDR1 and CDR2 (germline): SGHRS, YFSETQ. The ends were cut back, 0 bases at V and 7 bases at J, with 7 bases in the middle. The CDR3 has 13 amino acids. DNA of the CDR3: TGCGCCAGCAGCTTGGATGGGTTCGGGGAGCTGTTTTTT. It specifies CASSLDGFGELFF.